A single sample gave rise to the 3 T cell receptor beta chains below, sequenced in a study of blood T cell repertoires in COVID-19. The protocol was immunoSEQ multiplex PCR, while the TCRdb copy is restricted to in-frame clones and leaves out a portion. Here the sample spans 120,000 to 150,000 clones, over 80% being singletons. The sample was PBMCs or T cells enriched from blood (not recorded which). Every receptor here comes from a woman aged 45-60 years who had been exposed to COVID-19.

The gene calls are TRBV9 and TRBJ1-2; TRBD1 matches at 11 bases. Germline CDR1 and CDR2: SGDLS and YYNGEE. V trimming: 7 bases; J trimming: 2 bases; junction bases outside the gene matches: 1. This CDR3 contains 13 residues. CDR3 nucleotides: TGTGCCAGCGGACAGGGGGCCAACTATGGCTACACCTTC. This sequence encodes CASGQGANYGYTF.

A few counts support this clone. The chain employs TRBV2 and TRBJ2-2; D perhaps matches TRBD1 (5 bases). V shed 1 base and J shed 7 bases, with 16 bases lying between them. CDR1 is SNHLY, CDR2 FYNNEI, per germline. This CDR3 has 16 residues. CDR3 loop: CASSEEAGFVGGELFF. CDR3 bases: TGTGCCAGCAGTGAAGAGGCAGGGTTTGTTGGCGGGGAGCTGTTTTTT.

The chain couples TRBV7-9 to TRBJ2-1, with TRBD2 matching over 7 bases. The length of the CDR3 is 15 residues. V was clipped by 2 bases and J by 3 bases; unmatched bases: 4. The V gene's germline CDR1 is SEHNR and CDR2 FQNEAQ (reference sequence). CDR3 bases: TGTGCCAGCAGCTTAACTCCTAGCGGCTACAATGAGCAGTTCTTC. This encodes CASSLTPSGYNEQFF.